This TCR beta chain was documented in a study of blood T cell repertoires in COVID-19. Study-level information: COVID-19 samples from acute and convalescent phases originated in the United States, Italy and Spain. Nucleic acid was either cDNA or gDNA, and it came from T cells, B-cell-depleted T cells, or PBMCs.

Germline V CDR1 and CDR2: SNHLY, FYNNEI. The CDR3 loop spans 14 amino acids. The germline V and J ends were trimmed by 2 bases and 4 bases, with 9 bases remaining between them. This clone has only a few counts. Recruited during active infection, patients (from Seattle) were subsequently followed longitudinally. As handled by the study authors: Reference gene primers were amplified, and this amplification served to estimate nucleated cell counts. Clones were sequenced by immunoSEQ multiplex PCR, and TCRdb holds only the in-frame ones, with some missing. V, J and clone size are taken as reported in that table, and D and trimming were inferred from the DNA itself. The sample includes around 280,000 clones, 88% of them seen just once.

The origin of this receptor is a woman in her twenties or thirties with COVID-19, enrolled during active disease. This chain uses TRBV2 with TRBJ1-5, with D unclear. Sequenced sample: peripheral blood. The CDR3 sequence: CASSEQSRNQPQHF. The CDR3, as DNA: TGTGCCAGCAGTGAACAATCTAGAAATCAGCCCCAGCATTTT.